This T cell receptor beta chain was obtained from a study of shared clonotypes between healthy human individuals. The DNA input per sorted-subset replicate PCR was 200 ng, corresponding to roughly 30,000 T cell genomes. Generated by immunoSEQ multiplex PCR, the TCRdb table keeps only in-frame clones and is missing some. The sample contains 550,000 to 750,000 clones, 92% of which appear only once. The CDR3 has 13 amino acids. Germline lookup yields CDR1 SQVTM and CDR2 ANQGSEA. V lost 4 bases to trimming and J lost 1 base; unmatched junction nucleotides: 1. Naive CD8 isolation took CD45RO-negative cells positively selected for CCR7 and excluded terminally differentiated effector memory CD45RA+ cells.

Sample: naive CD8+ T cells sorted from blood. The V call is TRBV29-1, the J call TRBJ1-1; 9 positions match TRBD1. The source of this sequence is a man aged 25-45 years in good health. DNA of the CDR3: TGCAGCGTTGCGGACAGGGGGAACACTGAAGCTTTCTTT. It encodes CSVADRGNTEAFF.